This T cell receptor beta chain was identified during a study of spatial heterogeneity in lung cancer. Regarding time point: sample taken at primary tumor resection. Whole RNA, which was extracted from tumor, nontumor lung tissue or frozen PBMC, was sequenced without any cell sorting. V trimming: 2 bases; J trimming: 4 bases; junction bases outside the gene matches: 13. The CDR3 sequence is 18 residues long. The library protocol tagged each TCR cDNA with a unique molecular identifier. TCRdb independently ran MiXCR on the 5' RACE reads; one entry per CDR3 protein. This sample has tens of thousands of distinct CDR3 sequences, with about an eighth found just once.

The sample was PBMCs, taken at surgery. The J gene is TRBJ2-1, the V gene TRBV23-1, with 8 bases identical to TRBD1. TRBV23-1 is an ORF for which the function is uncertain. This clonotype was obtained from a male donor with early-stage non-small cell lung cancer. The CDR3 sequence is CASSQREYRTGRYNEQFF. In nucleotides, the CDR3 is TGCGCCAGCAGTCAAAGGGAATACAGGACAGGGCGATACAATGAGCAGTTCTTC.